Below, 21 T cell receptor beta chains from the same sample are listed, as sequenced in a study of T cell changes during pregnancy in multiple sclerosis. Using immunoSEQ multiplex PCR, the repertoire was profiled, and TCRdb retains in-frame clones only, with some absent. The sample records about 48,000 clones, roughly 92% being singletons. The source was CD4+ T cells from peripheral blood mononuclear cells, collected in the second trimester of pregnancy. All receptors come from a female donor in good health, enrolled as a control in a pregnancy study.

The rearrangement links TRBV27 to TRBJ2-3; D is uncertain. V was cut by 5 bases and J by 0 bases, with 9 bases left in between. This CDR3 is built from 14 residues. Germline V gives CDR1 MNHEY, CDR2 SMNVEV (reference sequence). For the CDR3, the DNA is TGTGCCAGCAGTCCGAGCTGGAGCACAGATACGCAGTATTTT. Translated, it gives CASSPSWSTDTQYF.

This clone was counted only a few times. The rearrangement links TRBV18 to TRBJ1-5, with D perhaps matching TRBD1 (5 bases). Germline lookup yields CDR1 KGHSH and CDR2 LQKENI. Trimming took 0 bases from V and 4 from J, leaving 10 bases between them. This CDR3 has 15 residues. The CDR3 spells CASSPPGLSNQPQHF. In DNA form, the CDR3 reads TGTGCCAGCTCACCACCGGGACTGAGTAATCAGCCCCAGCATTTT. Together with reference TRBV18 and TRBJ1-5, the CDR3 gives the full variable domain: NAGVMQNPRHLVRRRGQEARLRCSPMKGHSHVYWYRQLPEEGLKFMVYLQKENIIDESGMPKERFSAEFPKEGPSILRIQQVVRGDSAAYFCASSPPGLSNQPQHFGDGTRLSIL.

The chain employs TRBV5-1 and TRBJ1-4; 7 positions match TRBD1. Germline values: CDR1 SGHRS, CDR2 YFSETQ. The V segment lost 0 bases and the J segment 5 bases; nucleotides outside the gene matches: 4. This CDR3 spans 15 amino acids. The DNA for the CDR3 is TGCGCCAGCAGCTTGGGGTCAGGGGGAAATGAAAAACTGTTTTTT. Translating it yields CASSLGSGGNEKLFF.

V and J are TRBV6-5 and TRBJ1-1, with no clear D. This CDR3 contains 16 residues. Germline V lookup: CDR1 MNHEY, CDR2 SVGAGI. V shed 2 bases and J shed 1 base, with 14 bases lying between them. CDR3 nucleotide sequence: TGTGCCAGCAGTTACCATGGGAGGAAACCGAACACTGAAGCTTTCTTT. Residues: CASSYHGRKPNTEAFF.

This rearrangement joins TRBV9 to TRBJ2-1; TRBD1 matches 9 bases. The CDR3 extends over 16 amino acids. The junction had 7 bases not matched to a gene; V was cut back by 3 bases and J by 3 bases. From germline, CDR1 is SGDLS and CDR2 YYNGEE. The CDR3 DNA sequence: TGTGCCAGCAGCGGAATTGGGGACAGGGACTACAATGAGCAGTTCTTC. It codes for CASSGIGDRDYNEQFF.

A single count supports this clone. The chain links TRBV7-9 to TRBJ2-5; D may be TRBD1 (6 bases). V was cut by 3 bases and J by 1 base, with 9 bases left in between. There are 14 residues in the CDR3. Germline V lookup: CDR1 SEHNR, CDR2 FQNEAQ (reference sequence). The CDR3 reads CASSFGRGQETQYF. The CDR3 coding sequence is TGTGCCAGCAGCTTCGGCAGGGGCCAAGAGACCCAGTACTTC.

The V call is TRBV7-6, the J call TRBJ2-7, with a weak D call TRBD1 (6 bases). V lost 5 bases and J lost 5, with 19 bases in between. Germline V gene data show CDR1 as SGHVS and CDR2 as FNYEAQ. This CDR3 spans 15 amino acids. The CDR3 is CASSQGLGTWDEQYF. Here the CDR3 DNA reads TGTGCCAGCAGCCAGGGGCTAGGAACCTGGGACGAGCAGTACTTC.

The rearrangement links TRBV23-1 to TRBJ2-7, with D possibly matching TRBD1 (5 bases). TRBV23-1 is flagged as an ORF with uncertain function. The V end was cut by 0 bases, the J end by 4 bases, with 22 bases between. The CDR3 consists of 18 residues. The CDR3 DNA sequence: TGCGCCAGCAGTCAATCAGGGCCAATCAGTCAGGGATGTTACGAGCAGTACTTC. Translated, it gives CASSQSGPISQGCYEQYF.

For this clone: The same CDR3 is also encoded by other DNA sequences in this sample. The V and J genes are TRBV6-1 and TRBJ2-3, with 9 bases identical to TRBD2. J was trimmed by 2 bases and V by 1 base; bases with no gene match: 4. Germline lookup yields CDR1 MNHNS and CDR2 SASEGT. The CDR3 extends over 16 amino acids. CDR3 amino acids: CASSEVLAGNTDTQYF. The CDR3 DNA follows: TGTGCCAGCAGTGAAGTCCTAGCGGGGAACACAGATACGCAGTATTTT.

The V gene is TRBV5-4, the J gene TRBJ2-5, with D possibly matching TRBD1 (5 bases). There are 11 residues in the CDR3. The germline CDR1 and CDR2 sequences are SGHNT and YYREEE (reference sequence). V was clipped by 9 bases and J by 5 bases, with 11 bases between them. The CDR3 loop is CATGRAETQYF. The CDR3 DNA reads TGTGCCACCGGCAGGGCGGAGACCCAGTACTTC.

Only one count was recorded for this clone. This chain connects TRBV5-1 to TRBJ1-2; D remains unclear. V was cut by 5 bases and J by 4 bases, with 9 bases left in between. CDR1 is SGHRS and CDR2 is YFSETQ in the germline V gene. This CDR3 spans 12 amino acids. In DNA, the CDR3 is TGCGCCAGCAGGACTCTAGGCTATGGCTACACCTTC. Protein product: CASRTLGYGYTF.

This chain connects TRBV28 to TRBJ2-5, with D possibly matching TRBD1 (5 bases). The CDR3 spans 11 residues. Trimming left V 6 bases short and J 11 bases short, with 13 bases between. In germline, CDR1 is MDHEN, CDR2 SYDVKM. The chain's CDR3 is CASSLPGPQYF. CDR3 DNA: TGTGCCAGCAGCTTGCCAGGGCCGCAGTACTTC. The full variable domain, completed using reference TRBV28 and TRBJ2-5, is DVKVTQSSRYLVKRTGEKVFLECVQDMDHENMFWYRQDPGLGLRLIYFSYDVKMKEKGDIPEGYSVSREKKERFSLILESASTNQTSMYLCASSLPGPQYFGPGTRLLVL.

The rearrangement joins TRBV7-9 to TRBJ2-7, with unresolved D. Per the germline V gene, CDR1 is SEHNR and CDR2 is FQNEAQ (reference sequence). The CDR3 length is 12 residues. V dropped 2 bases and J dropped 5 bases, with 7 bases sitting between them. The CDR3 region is CASSLLSDEQYF. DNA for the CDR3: TGTGCCAGCAGCTTATTGTCCGACGAGCAGTACTTC.

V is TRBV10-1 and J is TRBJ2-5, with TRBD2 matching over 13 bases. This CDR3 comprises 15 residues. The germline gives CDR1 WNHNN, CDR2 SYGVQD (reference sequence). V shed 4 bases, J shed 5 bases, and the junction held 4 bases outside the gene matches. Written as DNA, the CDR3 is TGCGCCAGCAGTGGGGGACTAGCGGGAAGCGAGACCCAGTACTTC. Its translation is CASSGGLAGSETQYF.

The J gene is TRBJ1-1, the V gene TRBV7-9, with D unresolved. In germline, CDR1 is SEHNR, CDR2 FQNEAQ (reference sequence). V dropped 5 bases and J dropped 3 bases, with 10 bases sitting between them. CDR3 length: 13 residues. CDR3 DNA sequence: TGTGCCAGCAGCCCCTACTTAGACACTGAAGCTTTCTTT. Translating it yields CASSPYLDTEAFF.

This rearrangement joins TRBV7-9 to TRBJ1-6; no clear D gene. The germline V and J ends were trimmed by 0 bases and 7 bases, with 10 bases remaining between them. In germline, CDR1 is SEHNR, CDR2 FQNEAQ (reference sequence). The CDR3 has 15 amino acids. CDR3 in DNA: TGTGCCAGCAGCTTAGCCGCTACCATCAATTCACCCCTCCACTTT. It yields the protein CASSLAATINSPLHF.

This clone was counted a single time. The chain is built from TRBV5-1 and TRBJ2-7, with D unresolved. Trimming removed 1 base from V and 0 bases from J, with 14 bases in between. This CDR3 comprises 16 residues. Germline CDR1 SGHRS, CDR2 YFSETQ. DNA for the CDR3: TGCGCCAGCAGCTTGCAAGCTCAATTGAGCTCCTACGAGCAGTACTTC. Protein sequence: CASSLQAQLSSYEQYF.

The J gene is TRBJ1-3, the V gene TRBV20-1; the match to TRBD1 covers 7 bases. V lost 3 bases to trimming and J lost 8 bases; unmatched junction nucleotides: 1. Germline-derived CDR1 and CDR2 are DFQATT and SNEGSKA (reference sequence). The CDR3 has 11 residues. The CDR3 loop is CSARTGYTIYF. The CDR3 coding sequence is TGCAGTGCTAGGACAGGGTACACCATATATTTT.

Here the CDR3 DNA reads TGTGCCACTCGGACGGGAGCCTACTACAATGAGCAGTTCTTC. Translating gives CATRTGAYYNEQFF. V gene TRBV7-9 combines with J gene TRBJ2-1; a possible D gene is TRBD2 (6 bases). Germline lookup yields CDR1 SEHNR and CDR2 FQNEAQ (reference sequence). Trimming cost V 10 bases and J 3 bases, with 16 bases left between them. This CDR3 spans 14 amino acids.

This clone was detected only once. The CDR3 here is CASSIEGSGPQHF. CDR3 nucleotide sequence: TGTGCCAGTAGTATTGAGGGTTCAGGGCCCCAGCATTTT. The chain employs TRBV19 and TRBJ1-5; D ambiguous. The CDR3 has 13 amino acids. V was cut by 3 bases and J by 9 bases, with 12 bases left in between. CDR1 is LNHDA, CDR2 SQIVND, per germline (reference sequence).

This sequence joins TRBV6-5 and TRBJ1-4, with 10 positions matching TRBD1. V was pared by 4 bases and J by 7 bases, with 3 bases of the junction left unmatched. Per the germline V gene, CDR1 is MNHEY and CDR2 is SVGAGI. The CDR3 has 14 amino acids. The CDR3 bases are TGTGCCAGCAGTTTTGGACAGGGGGGTGAAAAACTGTTTTTT. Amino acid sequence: CASSFGQGGEKLFF.